These 20 T cell receptor beta chains originate from one sample sequenced in a study of liver allograft versus peripheral blood T cells (dated by TCRdb to 2020 to 2022). For the study in its entirety: The study compared the T cell receptor repertoires present in transplanted livers with the repertoires present in the peripheral blood of liver transplant recipients.

Reads for this sample came from an Illumina MiSeq. TCRdb ran its own pipeline on the public reads, namely fastp trimming at Q25 and MiXCR clone calling, and kept in-frame beta chains. Rows are combined by CDR3 protein, so each entry shows the most common genes and DNA. In this sample the table shows around 12,000 distinct CDR3 sequences, roughly 28% of which occur a single time. The ten largest clonotypes hold roughly 2.2% of the sample. These receptors were collected from a human patient who had a liver transplant. Some T cells may have been brought in with the graft after a transplant.

There are many counts of this clonotype. The chain joins TRBV28 to TRBJ1-1, with D unclear. Germline V gene data show CDR1 as MDHEN and CDR2 as SYDVKM. The CDR3 totals 14 residues. Trimming stripped 2 bases from V and 1 base from J, with 8 bases between. The CDR3 region has the DNA TGTGCCAGCAGTTTAGACACACCGAACACTGAAGCTTTCTTT. Protein product: CASSLDTPNTEAFF.

This clonotype came up many times. The genes are TRBV6-1 and TRBJ1-3; the D gene is possibly TRBD1 (5 bases). This CDR3 contains 14 residues. Germline V gives CDR1 MNHNS, CDR2 SASEGT. Trimming removed 5 bases at V and 0 bases at J, with 8 bases between. The DNA of the CDR3 is TGTGCCAGCAGTAAAACAGGCTCTGGAAACACCATATATTTT. Its translation: CASSKTGSGNTIYF.

This clonotype turned up a few times. The chain uses TRBV28 and TRBJ2-7, with unresolved D. The germline V and J ends were trimmed by 5 bases and 5 bases, with 10 bases remaining between them. The CDR3 length is 12 residues. Germline V gives CDR1 MDHEN, CDR2 SYDVKM. The CDR3 loop is CASSPPADEQYF. CDR3 DNA: TGTGCCAGCAGTCCCCCCGCCGACGAGCAGTACTTC.

This clonotype has a count of ten or more. This rearrangement joins TRBV19 to TRBJ1-1; 8 bases map to TRBD1. In germline, CDR1 is LNHDA, CDR2 SQIVND (reference sequence). J was trimmed by 7 bases and V by 3 bases; bases with no gene match: 10. The CDR3 sequence is 15 residues long. The CDR3 protein is CASSMHRGGTVEAFF. CDR3 in DNA: TGTGCCAGTAGTATGCACAGGGGGGGAACAGTTGAAGCTTTCTTT.

Comments on this clonotype: A much larger clone differs from this one at a single base, so this may be a read error. This chain uses TRBV10-3 with TRBJ2-7; 9 positions match TRBD2. CDR3 length: 13 residues. Germline V gene data show CDR1 as ENHRY and CDR2 as SYGVKD. The CDR3 coding sequence is TGTGCCAGCAGTGAAGCGGGGGGCTACGAGCAGCACTTC. Translation gives CASSEAGGYEQHF.

V and J are TRBV20-1 and TRBJ2-7, with 9 bases matching TRBD1. CDR1 and CDR2 (germline): DFQATT, SNEGSKA (reference sequence). CDR3 size: 15 residues. J gave up 2 bases and V 3 bases, and 8 bases lay outside the gene matches. The CDR3 bases are TGCAGTGCTAGGTCCGGGGACAGGGCCCCCTACGAGCAGTACTTC. Translation gives CSARSGDRAPYEQYF.

By sample share, this clonotype is medium-sized. The chain uses TRBV6-6 and TRBJ2-5; D ambiguous. This CDR3 is built from 15 residues. Per germline, CDR1 MNHNY and CDR2 SVGAGI (reference sequence). V lost 0 bases and J 4 bases, leaving 12 bases between the germline ends. DNA for the CDR3: TGTGCCAGCAGTTACTCGATGGTGGCCGTAGAGACCCAGTACTTC. Translated: CASSYSMVAVETQYF.

The V call is TRBV28, the J call TRBJ2-7; tentatively, D is TRBD1 or TRBD2 (6 bases each). The CDR3 consists of 14 residues. V was shortened by 6 bases and J by 2 bases, with 14 bases between the two germline ends. Per germline, CDR1 MDHEN and CDR2 SYDVKM. CDR3 DNA: TGTGCCAGCAGAGGAGGGGGACTCCCCTACGAGCAGTACTTC. This codes for CASRGGGLPYEQYF.

This clonotype ranks as medium-sized (0.01 to 0.1%). V gene TRBV18 combines with J gene TRBJ2-3; D remains unclear. CDR3 length equals 14 residues. Germline CDR1 reads KGHSH; CDR2 reads LQKENI. The V end lost 0 bases, the J end lost 1 base, and 5 bases lay between the germline ends. This CDR3 is CASSPPVRTDTQYF. CDR3 DNA sequence: TGTGCCAGCTCACCACCGGTCCGCACAGATACGCAGTATTTT.

This clonotype turned up a few times. This rearrangement joins TRBV5-5 to TRBJ2-4, with 10 nucleotides matching TRBD1. V dropped 0 bases and J dropped 7; count of bases not matched to a gene: 1. The CDR3 is made up of 14 amino acids. Germline lookup yields CDR1 SGHKS and CDR2 YYEKEE (reference sequence). In DNA, the CDR3 is TGTGCCAGCAGCTTGGAGGGACAGGGGAACATTCAGTACTTC. It is translated as CASSLEGQGNIQYF.

This chain uses TRBV19 with TRBJ1-5, with a possible D match to TRBD1 (6 bases). CDR3 length equals 10 residues. The germline V gene has CDR1 LNHDA and CDR2 SQIVND (reference sequence). V lost 7 bases and J lost 10, with 8 bases in between. CDR3 region: CASNRAPQHF. The CDR3 DNA is TGTGCCAGTAACAGGGCACCCCAGCATTTT.

The chain has TRBV12-3 or TRBV12-4 and TRBJ2-1; 9 bases are shared with TRBD2. V was clipped by 6 bases and J by 4 bases; unmatched bases: 7. The CDR3 covers 15 residues. The CDR3 region is CASRQLAGAYNEQFF. CDR3 DNA: TGTGCCAGCAGACAACTAGCGGGCGCGTACAATGAGCAGTTCTTC.

This clonotype turned up a few times. The genes are TRBV19 and TRBJ2-7; D possibly matches TRBD1 or TRBD2 (5 bases each). The CDR3 totals 14 residues. The V end was cut by 11 bases, the J end by 7 bases, with 24 bases between. CDR1 is LNHDA and CDR2 is SQIVND in the germline V gene (reference sequence). The CDR3 spells CASSGTGYSGEQYF. In DNA, the CDR3 is TGTGCCTCCTCCGGGACCGGATACTCCGGAGAGCAGTACTTC.

By proportion, this clonotype is medium-sized (0.01 to 0.1%). J is TRBJ2-3 and V is TRBV7-9, with no clear D. This CDR3 is 12 amino acids long. CDR1 and CDR2 from the germline V gene are SEHNR and FQNEAQ (reference sequence). Trimming cost V 11 bases and J 5 bases, with 14 bases left between them. DNA of the CDR3: TGTGCCCTCTCCGCCGCTAAAGATACGCAGTATTTT. Protein product: CALSAAKDTQYF.

This clonotype was counted between two and nine times. The V call is TRBV12-3 or TRBV12-4, the J call TRBJ2-7; D gene uncertain. The CDR3 has 12 amino acids. V was shortened by 5 bases and J by 7 bases, with 12 bases between the two germline ends. The CDR3 sequence: CASSSGRWEQYF. DNA of the CDR3: TGTGCCAGCAGTAGTGGTCGCTGGGAGCAGTACTTC.

The V gene is TRBV20-1, the J gene TRBJ1-5, with TRBD1 matching 7 bases. This CDR3 region has 14 residues. Germline V gene lookup returns CDR1 DFQATT and CDR2 SNEGSKA (reference sequence). V gave up 0 bases and J gave up 6 bases; unmatched junction bases: 5. The CDR3 reads CSAREVAGGQPQHF. The CDR3 nucleotides are TGCAGTGCTAGAGAAGTAGCAGGGGGTCAGCCCCAGCATTTT.

The gene calls are TRBV15 and TRBJ1-4; D is ambiguous. The germline V and J ends were trimmed by 5 bases and 3 bases, with 13 bases remaining between them. Germline loops: CDR1 LNHNV, CDR2 YYDKDF (reference sequence). The CDR3 is made up of 15 amino acids. CDR3 coding DNA: TGTGCCACCAGCCCCCGCGCGGTGTCTAATGAAAAACTGTTTTTT. Translating it yields CATSPRAVSNEKLFF.

Points on this clonotype: A much bigger clone sits one base away, suggesting this may be a read error. V and J are TRBV19 and TRBJ1-2; D unresolved. V shed 5 bases and J shed 6 bases, with 13 bases lying between them. The CDR3 has 13 amino acids. Per germline, CDR1 LNHDA and CDR2 SQIVND (reference sequence). This CDR3 is CASSYGKNHGYTF. CDR3 DNA: TGTGCCAGTAGTTATGGCAAGAACCATGGCTACACCTTC.

This clonotype was picked up many times. CDR3 protein: CATSERGGPATF. CDR3 DNA: TGTGCCACCAGCGAGAGAGGAGGTCCCGCCACCTTC. The chain links TRBV15 to TRBJ1-2, with D hard to call. CDR1 LNHNV and CDR2 YYDKDF come from the germline V gene (reference sequence). The CDR3 covers 12 residues. V was pared by 5 bases and J by 13 bases, with 17 bases between.

This rearrangement joins TRBV12-5 to TRBJ2-5, with TRBD2 matching over 11 bases. Germline V gives CDR1 LGHNT, CDR2 FRNRAP. The CDR3 has 18 amino acids. The trim removed 2 bases at V and 2 bases at J, leaving 10 bases unmatched. This chain's CDR3 is CASGLRTSGGASQETQYF. CDR3 in DNA: TGTGCTAGTGGTTTGAGAACTAGCGGGGGCGCCTCACAAGAGACCCAGTACTTC.